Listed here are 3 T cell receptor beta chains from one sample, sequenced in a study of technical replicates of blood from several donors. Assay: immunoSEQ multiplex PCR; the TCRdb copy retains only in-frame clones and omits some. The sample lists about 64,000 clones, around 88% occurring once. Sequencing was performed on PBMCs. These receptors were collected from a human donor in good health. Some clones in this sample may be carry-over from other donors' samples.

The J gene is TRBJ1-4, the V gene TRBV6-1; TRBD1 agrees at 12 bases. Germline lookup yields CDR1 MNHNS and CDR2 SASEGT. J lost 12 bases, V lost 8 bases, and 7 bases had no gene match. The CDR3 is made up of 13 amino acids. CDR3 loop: CASEWDRGPELFF. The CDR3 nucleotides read TGTGCCAGCGAATGGGACAGGGGGCCGGAACTGTTTTTT.

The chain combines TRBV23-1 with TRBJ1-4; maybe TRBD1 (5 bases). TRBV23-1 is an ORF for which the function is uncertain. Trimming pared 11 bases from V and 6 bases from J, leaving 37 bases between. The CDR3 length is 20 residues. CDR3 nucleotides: TGCGCCGGGGGGGGAGAGGAAACTAATGAAAAACTCCCCGTGGATGAAAAACTGTTTTTT. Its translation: CAGGGEETNEKLPVDEKLFF.

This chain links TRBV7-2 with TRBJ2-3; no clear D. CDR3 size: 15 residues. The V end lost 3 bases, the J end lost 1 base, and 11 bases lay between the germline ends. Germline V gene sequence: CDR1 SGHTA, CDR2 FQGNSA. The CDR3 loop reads CASSFGTTRTDTQYF. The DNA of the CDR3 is TGTGCCAGCAGCTTCGGCACTACACGCACAGATACGCAGTATTTT.